The following is a T cell receptor beta chain sequence with its context. Its specific antigen is unknown. No base quality values were provided; no much bigger clone lies one nucleotide off. The data were obtained in a study of T cell responses to AZD1222 COVID-19 vaccine (dated by TCRdb to the early 2020s). Context from the whole study: TCR sequencing covered 233 trial participants: about 210 given two doses of AZD1222 and 26 given two doses of MenACWY control vaccine. Enrollment into the trials was organized by age into subgroups of 18-55, 56-69 and 70-plus years, and those subgroups contained roughly 150, 30 and 60 TCR-sequenced participants, respectively. Overall study results and their limits: Conclusions about previously exposed vaccinees were limited because only a handful of AZD1222 recipients were SARS-CoV-2 seropositive at baseline. Because no day 14 peak-response samples were available, repertoires were characterized only after the peak T cell response. The whole spike protein was spanned by vaccine-associated CD4 TCRs, and dominant responses were seen in regions 160-218 and 743-854. Most participants were white British and females outnumbered males, and the authors suggested that clonal diversity may have been underestimated. After two AZD1222 doses, both the breadth and the depth of spike-specific TCRs were significantly higher than at day 0 and than in MenACWY recipients. The 56-69-year group was small, and its depth increase did not reach significance, likely because of low power. Epitopes outside the regions mutated in the B.1.351 and B.1.1.7 variants were reportedly recognized by nearly half of the unique spike-specific TCRs.

The time point label, as the study defines it: about 28 days (+/-7) after the second vaccine dose. AZD1222 recipients with second doses at about 4 weeks or about 12 weeks were pooled, because spike-specific TCR depth and breadth did not differ between schedules. Vaccinee samples came from UK trials COV001 and COV002, including a single-blind randomized controlled phase 2/3 trial of AZD1222 (ChAdOx1 nCoV-19) in healthy adults. For TCRbeta chain sequencing, PBMC samples were collected from trial participants at day 0 and at day 28 after the second dose. CDR1 and CDR2 (SGHRS, YFSETQ) derive from the germline V gene. Taken from cysteine to phenylalanine, the CDR3 has 14 residues. Only the CDR3 portion is preserved as DNA: 42 bases, with reading frame beginning at the first base. Trimming takes 0 bases from V and 3 bases from J, and the germline ends sit 9 bases apart. The CDR3 regions of human TCRbeta chains were subjected to immunosequencing. As for how the authors treated the data: TCRs in the repertoires were compared against a reference library of SARS-CoV-2-specific TCRs that had been generated with the MIRA antigen-specificity platform. Breadth meant the fraction of unique TCRs that were SARS-CoV-2-associated, whereas depth meant the fraction of total T cells that were SARS-CoV-2-associated. Using the MIRA data, each spike-specific TCR was mapped to the spike region that the TCR reacts to and placed in a CD4 or CD8 class. Log10-transformed breadth and depth values were compared by one-way ANOVA with Sidak's multiple comparisons tests. This is the immuneACCESS table as TCRdb keeps it, with only in-frame sequences that have V and J called. A part of the clones is gone; compared with another copy, unresolved V genes explain less than half, and the rest is unexplained. The V and J calls and clone size were taken over from that table, and D and trimming were inferred from the DNA. The sample table records 120,000 or so clones; about nine tenths of these occur just once. Of the sample, approximately 7.9% falls within the top ten clones.

This specimen was peripheral blood, taken 28 days after the second AZD1222 dose. The chain joins TRBV5-1 to TRBJ1-2; TRBD1 is a possible D gene, resting on 6 matching bases. The clonotype originates from an adult who received the AZD1222 COVID-19 vaccine. The DNA is as follows: TGCGCCAGCAGCTTGGCTGGGGGCGACTATGGCTACACCTTC. Its amino acids are CASSLAGGDYGYTF.